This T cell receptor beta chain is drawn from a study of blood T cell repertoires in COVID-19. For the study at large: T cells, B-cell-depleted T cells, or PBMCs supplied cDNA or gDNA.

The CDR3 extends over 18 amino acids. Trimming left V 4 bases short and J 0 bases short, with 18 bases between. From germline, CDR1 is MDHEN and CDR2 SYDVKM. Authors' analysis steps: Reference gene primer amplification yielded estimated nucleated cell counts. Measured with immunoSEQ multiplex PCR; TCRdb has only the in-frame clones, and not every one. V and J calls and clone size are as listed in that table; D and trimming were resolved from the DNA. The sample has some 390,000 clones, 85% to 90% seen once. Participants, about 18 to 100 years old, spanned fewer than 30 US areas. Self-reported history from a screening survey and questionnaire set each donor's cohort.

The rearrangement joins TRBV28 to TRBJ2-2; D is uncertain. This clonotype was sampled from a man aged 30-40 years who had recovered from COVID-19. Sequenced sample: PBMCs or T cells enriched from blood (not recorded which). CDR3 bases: TGTGCCAGCAGTTCCCGTTGGGCGAATACCGCGAACACCGGGGAGCTGTTTTTT. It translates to CASSSRWANTANTGELFF.